This T cell receptor beta chain was found in a study of T cell changes during pregnancy in multiple sclerosis. Method: immunoSEQ multiplex PCR; TCRdb's copy keeps in-frame clones and lacks some. This table holds about 38,000 clones, around 90% found once. The CDR3 spans 16 residues. The V gene end was trimmed by 2 bases and the J gene end by 4 bases; junction bases not matched to a gene: 9. Germline values: CDR1 LNHNV, CDR2 YYDKDF (reference sequence). Sample: CD4+ T cells from peripheral blood mononuclear cells, taken in the second trimester of pregnancy. V gene TRBV15 combines with J gene TRBJ2-7, with 9 nucleotides matching TRBD2. This sequence originates from a female donor with multiple sclerosis, enrolled in a pregnancy study. CDR3 DNA sequence: TGTGCCACCAGCAGAATCCGTAGCGGGAGTCGGTACGAGCAGTACTTC. Protein product: CATSRIRSGSRYEQYF.